This TCR beta chain derives from a study of blood T cell repertoires in COVID-19. This clone was seen only a few times. Authors' analysis steps: Nucleated cell counts were estimated from reference gene primer amplification. The repertoire was sequenced with immunoSEQ multiplex PCR; TCRdb's copy has only in-frame clones and lacks some. The V and J calls and clone size are taken from that table; D and trimming were inferred from the DNA. This sample carries about 200,000 clones, around 80% of them seen once, and the ten largest clones take less than 7%. Germline assignment: CDR1 MNHEY and CDR2 SVGAGI. V lost 0 bases to trimming and J lost 8 bases; unmatched junction nucleotides: 7. The CDR3 runs 15 residues.

The genes are TRBV6-5 and TRBJ2-1; 7 bases match TRBD2. The sequencing sample was made of peripheral blood. The TCR was taken from a woman aged 70 to 79 with acute or convalescent COVID-19. CDR3 protein: CASSYSTGEGHEQFF. CDR3 DNA: TGTGCCAGCAGTTACTCTACGGGGGAGGGGCATGAGCAGTTCTTC.